The 29 T cell receptor beta chains below were found in one sample sequenced in a study of cytomegalovirus exposure and HLA in healthy donors. The table came from immunoSEQ multiplex PCR; TCRdb's copy has only in-frame clones and leaves some out. The table records about 140,000 clones, almost 85% of them present only once. The sequenced sample was PBMCs. These receptors were taken from a man aged 30 to 39 in good health and CMV-seropositive.

V and J are TRBV7-6 and TRBJ2-7, with D unclear. V was clipped by 4 bases and J by 2 bases, with 6 bases between them. The germline V gene has CDR1 SGHVS and CDR2 FNYEAQ. The CDR3 has 12 residues. The CDR3 region is CASSSSPYEQYF. CDR3 in DNA: TGTGCCAGCAGCTCCTCTCCCTACGAGCAGTACTTC.

A single count supports this clone. CDR3 coding DNA: TGTGCCAGCTCAGTACCTACAGGGAAGAACACTGAAGCTTTCTTT. Its translation: CASSVPTGKNTEAFF. The rearrangement links TRBV18 to TRBJ1-1; possible D gene TRBD1, 6 bases. V was pared by 5 bases and J by 1 base, with 14 bases between. The CDR3 runs to 15 residues. Germline V gene sequence: CDR1 KGHSH, CDR2 LQKENI.

The chain uses TRBV14 and TRBJ2-1; D might be TRBD2 (6 bases). CDR3 length equals 14 residues. The V gene lost 6 bases and the J gene lost 0 bases, with 9 bases spanning the gap. Germline CDR1 SGHDN, CDR2 FVKESK. The DNA for the CDR3 is TGTGCCAGCAGACCAGCGGGCTCCTACAATGAGCAGTTCTTC. Protein product: CASRPAGSYNEQFF.

J is TRBJ1-1 and V is TRBV19; 7 bases fit TRBD1. The CDR3 is 15 residues long. The ends lost 4 bases at V and 1 base at J; junction bases unmatched: 6. From germline, CDR1 is LNHDA and CDR2 SQIVND (reference sequence). The CDR3 nucleotides read TGTGCCAGTAGTACAACCGGGACAGCGAACACTGAAGCTTTCTTT. The encoded protein is CASSTTGTANTEAFF.

The chain links TRBV6-4 to TRBJ2-2, with no clear D. The CDR3 is 14 amino acids. The germline CDR1 and CDR2 sequences are MRHNA and SNTAGT. Trimming removed 2 bases from V and 2 bases from J, with 6 bases in between. This chain's CDR3 is CASSDQYNTGELFF. The CDR3 nucleotides are TGTGCCAGCAGTGACCAGTACAACACCGGGGAGCTGTTTTTT.

This clone was observed many times. J is TRBJ2-1 and V is TRBV7-9; D might be TRBD2 (6 bases). The germline gives CDR1 SEHNR, CDR2 FQNEAQ (reference sequence). There are 14 residues in the CDR3. Trimming cost V 3 bases and J 4 bases, with 10 bases left between them. The CDR3, as DNA: TGTGCCAGCAGCTTGGTAGCGGAGTACAATGAGCAGTTCTTC. As protein: CASSLVAEYNEQFF.

CDR3 coding DNA: TGTGCCAGCAGCTCGACTAGCGGGGCGATCTGGTTCTGGACCCAGTACTTC. It codes for CASSSTSGAIWFWTQYF. The chain is built from TRBV11-2 and TRBJ2-5; TRBD2 matches 11 bases. There are 17 residues in the CDR3. Germline V lookup: CDR1 SGHAT, CDR2 FQNNGV. V dropped 4 bases and J dropped 7; count of bases not matched to a gene: 14.

The rearrangement links TRBV19 to TRBJ1-5; D is ambiguous. V lost 3 bases, J lost 7 bases, and 13 bases lay in between. CDR3 size: 14 residues. Germline assignment: CDR1 LNHDA and CDR2 SQIVND (reference sequence). CDR3 residues: CASSIWATKQPQHF. CDR3 nucleotides: TGTGCCAGTAGTATTTGGGCAACGAAGCAGCCCCAGCATTTT.

V and J are TRBV10-3 and TRBJ2-2, with D unclear. CDR1 is ENHRY and CDR2 is SYGVKD in the germline V gene. CDR3 size: 13 residues. V shed 5 bases and J shed 5 bases, with 9 bases lying between them. This CDR3 reads CAISPPLTGELFF. CDR3 nucleotide sequence: TGTGCCATCAGTCCCCCTTTAACCGGGGAGCTGTTTTTT.

This rearrangement joins TRBV10-1 to TRBJ2-3, with 9 bases identical to TRBD1. Germline CDR1 reads WNHNN; CDR2 reads SYGVQD (reference sequence). CDR3 size: 15 residues. V shed 2 bases and J 1 base; nucleotides not matched to a gene: 1. The CDR3 sequence is CASSEGTGRTDTQYF. CDR3 coding DNA: TGCGCCAGCAGTGAGGGGACAGGGCGCACAGATACGCAGTATTTT.

The chain couples TRBV6-6 to TRBJ1-1; TRBD1 agrees at 10 bases. The CDR3 contains 14 residues. Germline values: CDR1 MNHNY, CDR2 SVGAGI (reference sequence). V gave up 2 bases and J gave up 8 bases; unmatched junction bases: 5. In DNA form, the CDR3 reads TGTGCCAGCAGTTACCTGCGACAGGGGGCGGAAGCTTTCTTT. Its protein product is CASSYLRQGAEAFF.

The rearrangement uses TRBV2 and TRBJ1-6, with D possibly matching TRBD1 (6 bases). The V end was cut by 6 bases, the J end by 7 bases, with 16 bases between. The CDR3 runs 15 residues. Per germline, CDR1 SNHLY and CDR2 FYNNEI. CDR3 amino acids: CASRSTGLGNSPLHF. The CDR3 nucleotides read TGTGCCAGCAGGTCAACAGGGCTCGGAAATTCACCCCTCCACTTT.

The chain combines TRBV30 with TRBJ2-1; TRBD2 aligns across 12 bases. The length of the CDR3 is 14 residues. V lost 0 bases, J lost 15 bases, and 9 bases stayed unmatched. Germline V gene sequence: CDR1 GTSNPN, CDR2 SVGIG (reference sequence). As DNA, the CDR3 is TGTGCCTGGAGTGTAGGCCTAGCGGGAGGGGAGGGGTTCTTC. Translation gives CAWSVGLAGGEGFF.

This chain links TRBV5-4 with TRBJ2-5, with 15 bases aligning to TRBD2. V trimming: 4 bases; J trimming: 2 bases; junction bases outside the gene matches: 6. The CDR3 is 17 amino acids. CDR1 and CDR2 from the germline V gene are SGHNT and YYREEE (reference sequence). The CDR3 region has the DNA TGTGCCAGCAGCACGCGGACTAGCGGGAGGGGGCAAGAGACCCAGTACTTC. Residues: CASSTRTSGRGQETQYF.

The V and J genes are TRBV6-4 and TRBJ2-4; D is perhaps TRBD2 (5 bases). Germline V gene sequence: CDR1 MRHNA, CDR2 SNTAGT. The CDR3 has 19 amino acids. Trimming removed 1 base at V and 7 bases at J, with 26 bases between. The CDR3 region has the DNA TGTGCCAGCAGTGACTTCTGGTTGGTAATTGCTCTCCGCGGGAACATTCAGTACTTC. Its protein product is CASSDFWLVIALRGNIQYF.

The V gene is TRBV6-1, the J gene TRBJ2-5; TRBD2 matches 9 bases. V lost 10 bases to trimming and J lost 4 bases; unmatched junction nucleotides: 10. This CDR3 has 14 residues. Per the germline V gene, CDR1 is MNHNS and CDR2 is SASEGT. The CDR3 protein is CAIAAGGAGETQYF. The CDR3 DNA sequence: TGTGCCATCGCGGCGGGAGGGGCGGGAGAGACCCAGTACTTC.

This chain connects TRBV2 to TRBJ1-1; 7 nucleotides match TRBD1. The CDR3 length is 15 residues. Per germline, CDR1 SNHLY and CDR2 FYNNEI. V trimming: 1 base; J trimming: 1 base; junction bases outside the gene matches: 3. In DNA, the CDR3 is TGTGCCAGCAGTGAAGGGGGGACAGAGAACACTGAAGCTTTCTTT. It translates to CASSEGGTENTEAFF.

The CDR3 sequence: CASSHLGGNTEAFF. CDR3 nucleotide sequence: TGTGCCAGCAGCCACCTCGGGGGGAACACTGAAGCTTTCTTT. J is TRBJ1-1 and V is TRBV14, with a tentative D call TRBD1 (5 bases). This CDR3 comprises 14 residues. Germline V gene data show CDR1 as SGHDN and CDR2 as FVKESK. V was clipped by 3 bases and J by 1 base, with 9 bases between them.

J is TRBJ2-2 and V is TRBV11-3; D perhaps matches TRBD2 (6 bases). Trimming removed 3 bases at V and 5 bases at J, with 13 bases between. Germline CDR1 SGHNT, CDR2 YENEEA. This CDR3 spans 15 amino acids. In DNA, the CDR3 is TGTGCCAGCAGCTTGCTCCAGGGAGGAACCGGGGAGCTGTTTTTT. Its protein is CASSLLQGGTGELFF.

This clone was seen a handful of times. The rearrangement uses TRBV27 and TRBJ1-2; tentatively, D is TRBD1 (5 bases). The germline V and J ends were trimmed by 5 bases and 4 bases, with 11 bases remaining between them. The CDR3 covers 13 residues. Germline V gives CDR1 MNHEY, CDR2 SMNVEV (reference sequence). The CDR3 loop is CASSAQVPYGYTF. DNA of the CDR3: TGTGCCAGCAGTGCACAGGTGCCCTATGGCTACACCTTC.

Many counts were recorded for this clone. The V and J genes are TRBV9 and TRBJ2-7; 9 nucleotides agree with TRBD2. This CDR3 is built from 16 residues. V trimming: 4 bases; J trimming: 1 base; junction bases outside the gene matches: 9. The germline CDR1 and CDR2 sequences are SGDLS and YYNGEE. Here the CDR3 DNA reads TGTGCCAGCAGCTCCGGTGGGCTAGCGGGGTCCTACGAGCAGTACTTC. It specifies CASSSGGLAGSYEQYF.

The gene calls are TRBV15 and TRBJ2-2; maybe TRBD2 (6 bases). V was shortened by 0 bases and J by 0 bases, with 11 bases between the two germline ends. The CDR3 spans 17 residues. In germline, CDR1 is LNHNV, CDR2 YYDKDF (reference sequence). CDR3 region: CATSRDSAGTNTGELFF. The CDR3 region has the DNA TGTGCCACCAGCAGAGATTCGGCGGGGACGAACACCGGGGAGCTGTTTTTT. Using reference TRBV15 and TRBJ2-2 for the parts outside the CDR3, the full variable domain is DAMVIQNPRYQVTQFGKPVTLSCSQTLNHNVMYWYQQKSSQAPKLLFHYYDKDFNNEADTPDNFQSRRPNTSFCFLDIRSPGLGDTAMYLCATSRDSAGTNTGELFFGEGSRLTVL.

The rearrangement joins TRBV27 to TRBJ2-3, with TRBD2 matching over 8 bases. The junction had 10 bases not matched to a gene; V was cut back by 8 bases and J by 3 bases. Germline-derived CDR1 and CDR2 are MNHEY and SMNVEV (reference sequence). The length of the CDR3 is 15 residues. The CDR3 bases are TGTGCCAGCGGAAATTTAGGACTAGCTACAGATACGCAGTATTTT. It is translated as CASGNLGLATDTQYF.

The chain joins TRBV7-2 to TRBJ1-1; TRBD1 aligns across 7 bases. This CDR3 region has 17 residues. Losses at the gene ends were 1 base for V and 3 bases for J; bases not matched to a gene: 11. Germline V CDR1 and CDR2: SGHTA, FQGNSA. The CDR3 spells CASSLVAGGYRDTEAFF. In nucleotides, the CDR3 is TGTGCCAGCAGCTTAGTGGCAGGGGGTTATCGGGACACTGAAGCTTTCTTT.

This clone has only a few counts. The chain joins TRBV9 to TRBJ2-2; 11 nucleotides line up with TRBD2. This CDR3 is 16 amino acids long. The V and J ends lost 3 bases and 6 bases, in that order; junction bases with no gene match: 7. From germline, CDR1 is SGDLS and CDR2 YYNGEE. The CDR3 protein is CASSGRSGGASGELFF. The CDR3 bases are TGTGCCAGCAGCGGGCGTAGCGGGGGGGCGTCCGGGGAGCTGTTTTTT.

The chain has TRBV10-2 and TRBJ2-7; D possibly corresponds to TRBD1 (6 bases). The V end was cut by 4 bases, the J end by 2 bases, with 12 bases between. The CDR3 is 14 amino acids. CDR1 and CDR2 from the germline V gene are WSHSY and SAAADI. The chain's CDR3 is CASSGGSGAYEQYF. CDR3 in DNA: TGCGCCAGCAGTGGGGGGTCAGGGGCCTACGAGCAGTACTTC.

The chain carries TRBV4-1 and TRBJ2-3; 16 bases are a match to TRBD2. CDR3 length: 20 residues. V lost 2 bases, J lost 2 bases, and 10 bases stayed unmatched. Looked up from germline, CDR1 is MGHRA and CDR2 is YSYEKL. CDR3 DNA: TGCGCCAGCAGCCAAAGGGGACTAGCGGGGGGGGGAGGGGTCACAGATACGCAGTATTTT. Protein: CASSQRGLAGGGGVTDTQYF.

The chain employs TRBV5-5 and TRBJ2-7, with 11 bases that match TRBD2. Germline V lookup: CDR1 SGHKS, CDR2 YYEKEE (reference sequence). The trim removed 4 bases at V and 1 base at J, leaving 4 bases unmatched. The CDR3 loop spans 15 amino acids. The CDR3 region is CASSGGTSGSYEQYF. The DNA for the CDR3 is TGTGCCAGCAGCGGAGGGACTAGCGGATCCTACGAGCAGTACTTC.

This chain links TRBV4-1 with TRBJ1-1; 8 bases align to TRBD1. V lost 1 base to trimming and J lost 2 bases; unmatched junction nucleotides: 9. Germline CDR1 and CDR2: MGHRA and YSYEKL. The CDR3 is made up of 17 amino acids. The DNA of the CDR3 is TGCGCCAGCAGCCAAGGTGGGGCCAGGGGGCTTAACACTGAAGCTTTCTTT. Protein product: CASSQGGARGLNTEAFF.